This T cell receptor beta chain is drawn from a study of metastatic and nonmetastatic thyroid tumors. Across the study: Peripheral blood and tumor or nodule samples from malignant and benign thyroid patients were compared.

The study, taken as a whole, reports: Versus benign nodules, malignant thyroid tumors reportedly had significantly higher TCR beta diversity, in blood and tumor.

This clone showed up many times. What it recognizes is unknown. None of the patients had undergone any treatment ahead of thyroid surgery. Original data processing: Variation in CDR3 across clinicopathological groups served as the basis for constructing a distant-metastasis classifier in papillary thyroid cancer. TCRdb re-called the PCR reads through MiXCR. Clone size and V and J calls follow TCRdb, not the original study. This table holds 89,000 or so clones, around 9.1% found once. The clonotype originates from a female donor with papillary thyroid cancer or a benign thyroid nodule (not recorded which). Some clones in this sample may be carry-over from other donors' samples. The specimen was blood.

The CDR3 loop reads CASSLTRAGRYNEQFF. For the CDR3, the DNA is TGTGCCAGCAGCTTAACCCGAGCGGGGAGATACAATGAGCAGTTCTTC. This chain connects TRBV7-3 to TRBJ2-1; 7 bases agree with TRBD2. This CDR3 contains 16 residues. V was pared by 0 bases and J by 4 bases, with 6 bases of the junction left unmatched. Germline loops: CDR1 SGHTA, CDR2 FQGTGA. Drawing the rest from reference TRBV7-3 and TRBJ2-1, the complete variable domain is GAGVSQTPSNKVTEKGKYVELRCDPISGHTALYWYRQSLGQGPEFLIYFQGTGAADDSGLPNDRFFAVRPEGSVSTLKIQRTERGDSAVYLCASSLTRAGRYNEQFFGPGTRLTVL.